The 23 T cell receptor beta chains below come from one sample, sequenced in a study of shared clonotypes between healthy human individuals (TCRdb year 2020). The library was generated by the immunoSEQ multiplex PCR assay. TCRdb mirrors the immuneACCESS table, restricted to in-frame sequences. Some clones are absent from its copies; in checked studies, under half trace to an unresolved V gene, and the reason for the others is unknown. The table for this sample lists 2 million to 2.5 million clones; 85% to 95% of them were counted only once. The top ten clones comprise 0.1% to 0.15% of the sample. The sample consisted of naive CD4+ T cells sorted from blood. This specimen's cell subset or site label, interpreted: CD45RA+ positively selected. The receptors originated from a man aged 18 to 35 in good health.

On this clone: Additional DNA sequences in this sample encode the identical CDR3. The V and J genes are TRBV6-5 and TRBJ1-1; no reliable D call. Deletions cut 7 bases from V and 2 bases from J, with 14 bases between. Germline CDR1 reads MNHEY; CDR2 reads SVGAGI. This CDR3 region has 14 residues. The CDR3 sequence is CASTRGSGNTEAFF. The CDR3 DNA sequence: TGTGCCAGCACACGAGGGTCGGGCAACACTGAAGCTTTCTTT.

The genes are TRBV27 and TRBJ2-7, with D possibly being TRBD2 (6 bases). Trimming left V 6 bases short and J 3 bases short, with 24 bases between. The CDR3 loop spans 17 amino acids. CDR1 and CDR2 from the germline V gene are MNHEY and SMNVEV (reference sequence). As DNA, the CDR3 is TGTGCCAGCAGCCATTCGGGACTGGTGGTGAATCGCTACGAGCAGTACTTC. This gives the protein CASSHSGLVVNRYEQYF.

The chain uses TRBV25-1 and TRBJ2-1, with TRBD2 matching 11 bases. J lost 4 bases, V lost 8 bases, and 7 bases had no gene match. The germline V gene encodes CDR1 MGHDK and CDR2 SYGVNS. The CDR3 runs 15 residues. The CDR3 region is CASRPSGGSYNEQFF. CDR3 bases: TGTGCCAGCCGGCCTAGCGGGGGGTCTTACAATGAGCAGTTCTTC.

The chain couples TRBV30 to TRBJ2-1, with TRBD2 matching over 10 bases. This CDR3 spans 13 amino acids. CDR1 GTSNPN and CDR2 SVGIG come from the germline V gene (reference sequence). With 8 bases clipped from V and 6 bases from J, the junction kept 7 bases outside the gene matches. For the CDR3, the DNA is TGTGCCAGATCTAGCGGGAGTCTCAATGAGCAGTTCTTC. Amino acid sequence: CARSSGSLNEQFF.

The DNA for the CDR3 is TGTGCCAGCAGCTCGGGGACAGGGAAATTGTGGGCCCAGTACTTC. This gives the protein CASSSGTGKLWAQYF. The chain recombines TRBV7-9 with TRBJ2-5; 9 bases agree with TRBD1. The CDR3 is 15 residues long. Trimming at V came to 4 bases and at J to 9 bases, leaving 12 bases not matched to a gene. CDR1 is SEHNR and CDR2 is FQNEAQ in the germline V gene (reference sequence).

This chain links TRBV5-1 with TRBJ2-5; TRBD2 aligns across 12 bases. CDR3 length: 14 amino acids. V gave up 6 bases and J gave up 5 bases; unmatched junction bases: 5. Per the germline V gene, CDR1 is SGHRS and CDR2 is YFSETQ. The CDR3 region has the DNA TGCGCCAGCAAGTTTACTAGCGGGGGGGAGACCCAGTACTTC. Translated, it gives CASKFTSGGETQYF.

Concerning this clone: A much more abundant neighbour one base away suggests this may be a read error. This same CDR3 is encoded by further DNA sequences in the sample. The rearrangement joins TRBV30 to TRBJ2-2; a possible D gene is TRBD2 (5 bases). CDR1 is GTSNPN, CDR2 SVGIG, per germline (reference sequence). The length of the CDR3 is 15 residues. This chain's CDR3 is CAWRANGYNTGELFF. In DNA form, the CDR3 reads TGTGCCTGGAGGGCGAACGGCTATAACACCGGGGAGCTGTTCTTT.

The rearrangement uses TRBV6-1 and TRBJ1-2; D gene unclear. Germline V gives CDR1 MNHNS, CDR2 SASEGT. This CDR3 comprises 12 residues. Deletions cut 3 bases from V and 7 bases from J, with 9 bases between. DNA of the CDR3: TGTGCCAGCAGTGACCTACGACCTGGCTACACCTTC. This codes for CASSDLRPGYTF.

The chain employs TRBV18 and TRBJ2-7, with a possible D match to TRBD2 (6 bases). The CDR3 totals 15 residues. Germline CDR1 reads KGHSH; CDR2 reads LQKENI. Trimming cost V 3 bases and J 1 base, with 13 bases left between them. CDR3 bases: TGTGCCAGCTCACCTAGGGCGGGGTTGTCCTACGAGCAGTACTTC. Encoded protein: CASSPRAGLSYEQYF.

Turning to this clone: The germline gene is not matched at one end of the junction; a read error may be the cause. The CDR3 loop is CASTLTGTASYEQYF. CDR3 nucleotides: TGTGCCAGCACTTTAACGGGGACGGCCTCCTACGAGCAGTACTTC. This chain uses TRBV28 with TRBJ2-7, with D possibly being TRBD1 or TRBD2 (5 bases each). CDR3 size: 15 residues. The germline V gene has CDR1 MDHEN and CDR2 SYDVKM.

The V call is TRBV27, the J call TRBJ1-2; TRBD1 might be the D (6 bases). V lost 5 bases to trimming and J lost 9 bases, with 16 bases between them. CDR3 size: 13 residues. Germline lookup yields CDR1 MNHEY and CDR2 SMNVEV (reference sequence). This CDR3 is CASSTYQGLSYTF. CDR3 bases: TGTGCCAGCAGTACTTACCAGGGGCTGAGCTACACCTTC.

The chain couples TRBV7-2 to TRBJ2-7, with D possibly TRBD2 on 6 matching bases. The V end lost 1 base, the J end lost 10 bases, and 8 bases lay between the germline ends. Germline V gives CDR1 SGHTA, CDR2 FQGNSA. CDR3 length equals 11 residues. CDR3 DNA sequence: TGTGCCAGCAGCTTAGGGGGGGACCAGTACTTC. Translating gives CASSLGGDQYF.

This clone appeared once. The V call is TRBV7-9, the J call TRBJ1-3; the D is unclear. V gave up 5 bases and J gave up 0 bases, with 11 bases separating them. This CDR3 has 15 amino acids. Germline CDR1 SEHNR, CDR2 FQNEAQ (reference sequence). CDR3 nucleotide sequence: TGTGCCAGCAGCCGACCAGGCCTCTCTGGAAACACCATATATTTT. It translates to CASSRPGLSGNTIYF.

The chain recombines TRBV5-1 with TRBJ2-2; D uncertain. CDR1 is SGHRS and CDR2 is YFSETQ in the germline V gene. With 4 bases removed from V and 5 bases from J, the gap between germline ends came to 9 bases. The CDR3 runs 13 residues. The CDR3 loop reads CASSPVSTGELFF. The CDR3 region has the DNA TGCGCCAGCAGCCCGGTTAGTACCGGGGAGCTGTTTTTT.

Worth noting for this clone: Other DNA sequences within the sample encode an identical CDR3. This rearrangement joins TRBV18 to TRBJ1-2, with D hard to call. V was pared by 2 bases and J by 1 base, with 8 bases between. CDR1 is KGHSH and CDR2 is LQKENI in the germline V gene. The CDR3 length is 14 residues. CDR3 sequence (DNA): TGTGCCAGCTCACCAAACCGGGATAACTATGGCTACACCTTC. Protein sequence: CASSPNRDNYGYTF.

The chain joins TRBV28 to TRBJ2-5; tentatively, D is TRBD1 (6 bases). The length of the CDR3 is 16 residues. Germline values: CDR1 MDHEN, CDR2 SYDVKM. The germline V and J ends were trimmed by 6 bases and 3 bases, with 20 bases remaining between them. The chain's CDR3 is CASRALTGLGEETQYF. The DNA of the CDR3 is TGTGCCAGCAGAGCCTTGACAGGACTTGGGGAAGAGACCCAGTACTTC. The full variable domain, rest sourced from reference TRBV28 and TRBJ2-5, is DVKVTQSSRYLVKRTGEKVFLECVQDMDHENMFWYRQDPGLGLRLIYFSYDVKMKEKGDIPEGYSVSREKKERFSLILESASTNQTSMYLCASRALTGLGEETQYFGPGTRLLVL.

The gene calls are TRBV30 and TRBJ2-1, with D possibly TRBD1 on 6 matching bases. Deletions cut 3 bases from V and 10 bases from J, with 16 bases between. The CDR3 is 13 residues long. Germline CDR1 and CDR2: GTSNPN and SVGIG (reference sequence). The CDR3 here is CAWSQGGGREQFF. As DNA, the CDR3 is TGTGCCTGGAGCCAGGGTGGGGGCCGAGAGCAGTTCTTC.

This sequence joins TRBV7-6 and TRBJ1-6; the D gene is possibly TRBD1 (5 bases). The CDR3 runs to 13 residues. V lost 3 bases, J lost 8 bases, and 8 bases lay in between. Germline CDR1 and CDR2: SGHVS and FNYEAQ. The CDR3 here is CASSFRDYSPLHF. For the CDR3, the DNA is TGTGCCAGCAGCTTCAGGGACTATTCACCCCTCCACTTT.

Concerning this clone itself: Different DNA sequences within this sample yield the same CDR3. The chain couples TRBV5-1 to TRBJ1-3; 7 bases fit TRBD1. Germline V lookup: CDR1 SGHRS, CDR2 YFSETQ. V lost 0 bases, J lost 0 bases, and 3 bases stayed unmatched. This CDR3 is built from 16 residues. The CDR3 loop reads CASSLAGQSSGNTIYF. DNA for the CDR3: TGCGCCAGCAGCTTGGCGGGACAGAGCTCTGGAAACACCATATATTTT. The whole variable domain, filled in from reference TRBV5-1 and TRBJ1-3, reads KAGVTQTPRYLIKTRGQQVTLSCSPISGHRSVSWYQQTPGQGLQFLFEYFSETQRNKGNFPGRFSGRQFSNSRSEMNVSTLELGDSALYLCASSLAGQSSGNTIYFGEGSWLTVV.

CDR3 protein: CASSRDPLGDTQYF. The DNA for the CDR3 is TGTGCCAGCAGTCGAGACCCATTAGGAGATACGCAGTATTTT. The V call is TRBV6-5, the J call TRBJ2-3; D is unclear. V was cut by 5 bases and J by 5 bases, with 14 bases left in between. Looked up from germline, CDR1 is MNHEY and CDR2 is SVGAGI. CDR3 size: 14 residues.

V gene TRBV11-2 combines with J gene TRBJ1-5; TRBD1 is a possible D gene (5 bases). CDR1 is SGHAT, CDR2 FQNNGV, per germline. V lost 5 bases, J lost 3 bases, and 14 bases lay in between. CDR3 length equals 15 residues. The CDR3 spells CASSLAGTPNQPQHF. For the CDR3, the DNA is TGTGCCAGCAGCCTGGCCGGGACTCCCAATCAGCCCCAGCATTTT.

As concerns this clone: Other DNA sequences in the sample encode the same CDR3. The gene calls are TRBV28 and TRBJ1-5; D remains ambiguous. The germline V gene encodes CDR1 MDHEN and CDR2 SYDVKM. V lost 8 bases, J lost 0 bases, and 5 bases lay in between. This CDR3 is built from 12 residues. The CDR3 protein is CASFDSNQPQHF. For the CDR3, the DNA is TGTGCCAGCTTCGATAGCAATCAGCCCCAGCATTTT.

V gene TRBV27 combines with J gene TRBJ2-5, with D tentatively TRBD2 (6 bases). Germline-derived CDR1 and CDR2 are MNHEY and SMNVEV (reference sequence). The CDR3 is 16 residues long. Trimming shortened V by 5 bases and J by 4 bases, and 20 bases separated the two germline ends. CDR3 protein: CASSPLPPGRGETQYF. Here the CDR3 DNA reads TGTGCCAGCAGTCCCCTTCCTCCAGGGCGGGGAGAGACCCAGTACTTC.